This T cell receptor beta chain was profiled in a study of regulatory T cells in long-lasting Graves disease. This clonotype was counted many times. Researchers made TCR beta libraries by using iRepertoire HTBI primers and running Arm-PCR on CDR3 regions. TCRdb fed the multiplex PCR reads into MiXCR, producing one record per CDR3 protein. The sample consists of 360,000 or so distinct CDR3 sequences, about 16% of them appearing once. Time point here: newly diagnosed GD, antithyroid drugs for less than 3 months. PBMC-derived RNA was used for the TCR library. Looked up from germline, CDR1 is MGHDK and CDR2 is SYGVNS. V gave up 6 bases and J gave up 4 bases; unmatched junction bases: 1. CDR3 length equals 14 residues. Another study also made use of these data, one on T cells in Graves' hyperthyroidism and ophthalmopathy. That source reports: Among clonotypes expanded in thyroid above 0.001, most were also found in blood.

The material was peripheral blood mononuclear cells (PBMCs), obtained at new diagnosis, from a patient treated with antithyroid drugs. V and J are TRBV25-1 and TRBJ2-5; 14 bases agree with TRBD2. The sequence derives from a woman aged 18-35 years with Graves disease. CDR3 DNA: TGTGCCAGCAGAGGACTAGCGGGAGGAGAGACCCAGTACTTC. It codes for CASRGLAGGETQYF.